The 20 T cell receptor beta chains given below trace back to one sample, sequenced in a study of blood T cell repertoires in COVID-19. Clones were read by immunoSEQ multiplex PCR, and TCRdb kept only the in-frame ones, dropping some. The sample holds almost 200,000 clones, 89% seen once. Sequencing was carried out using PBMCs or T cells enriched from blood (not recorded which). These receptors were taken from a woman aged 18-35 years who had recovered from COVID-19.

The gene calls are TRBV28 and TRBJ1-4, with unresolved D. The CDR3 spans 16 residues. The V end was cut by 3 bases, the J end by 0 bases, with 11 bases between. Germline CDR1 MDHEN, CDR2 SYDVKM. The CDR3 DNA is TGTGCCAGCAGTTTCTGGGCCCTTGCAACTAATGAAAAACTGTTTTTT. Translated: CASSFWALATNEKLFF.

This chain connects TRBV6-2 or TRBV6-3 to TRBJ2-3; a possible D gene is TRBD2 (7 bases). The V end lost 2 bases, the J end lost 2 bases, and 14 bases lay between the germline ends. CDR3 size: 16 residues. The germline CDR1 and CDR2 sequences are MNHEY and SVGEGT. In nucleotides, the CDR3 is TGTGCCAGCAGTTACCCCCCGGGGGGCTCCACAGATACGCAGTATTTT. Translation: CASSYPPGGSTDTQYF.

A few counts support this clone. The rearrangement uses TRBV19 and TRBJ2-2; 9 nucleotides line up with TRBD1. The V and J ends lost 7 bases and 6 bases, in that order; junction bases with no gene match: 9. Germline V lookup: CDR1 LNHDA, CDR2 SQIVND (reference sequence). This CDR3 has 15 amino acids. DNA for the CDR3: TGTGCCAGTAAAGAGGGACAGGGAACCGCCGGGGAGCTGTTTTTT. Translation: CASKEGQGTAGELFF.

CDR3 DNA: TGTGCCAGCAGTTTACGGCCGGGATCAGACACTGAAGCTTTCTTT. Encoded protein: CASSLRPGSDTEAFF. The chain carries TRBV27 and TRBJ1-1; D ambiguous. From germline, CDR1 is MNHEY and CDR2 SMNVEV (reference sequence). The germline V and J ends were trimmed by 2 bases and 3 bases, with 13 bases remaining between them. The CDR3 has 15 amino acids.

The rearrangement uses TRBV28 and TRBJ1-2; D not certain. V dropped 10 bases and J dropped 3 bases, with 18 bases sitting between them. The CDR3 loop spans 14 amino acids. Germline CDR1 reads MDHEN; CDR2 reads SYDVKM. CDR3 region: CAIPSVGGHYGYTF. CDR3 bases: TGTGCCATCCCGTCGGTCGGCGGGCACTATGGCTACACCTTC.

The chain is built from TRBV24-1 and TRBJ1-2; D is uncertain. Trimming removed 5 bases from V and 5 bases from J, with 5 bases in between. Germline assignment: CDR1 KGHDR and CDR2 SFDVKD. The CDR3 runs 11 residues. CDR3 amino acids: CATSAGYGYTF. CDR3 bases: TGTGCCACCAGTGCGGGTTATGGCTACACCTTC.

The V and J genes are TRBV10-1 and TRBJ2-5; D is possibly TRBD2 (5 bases). The length of the CDR3 is 13 residues. Germline V lookup: CDR1 WNHNN, CDR2 SYGVQD (reference sequence). The germline V and J ends were trimmed by 4 bases and 5 bases, with 11 bases remaining between them. CDR3 DNA: TGCGCCAGCAGTGTTGGCCGAGGGGAGACCCAGTACTTC. Translating gives CASSVGRGETQYF.

V is TRBV27 and J is TRBJ1-5; D uncertain. Trimming removed 6 bases from V and 0 bases from J, with 15 bases in between. The CDR3 runs 16 residues. CDR1 MNHEY and CDR2 SMNVEV come from the germline V gene (reference sequence). CDR3 nucleotides: TGTGCCAGCAGCCTAATGCGGGGAGATAGCAATCAGCCCCAGCATTTT. This codes for CASSLMRGDSNQPQHF.

The genes are TRBV14 and TRBJ1-1; D remains ambiguous. The germline V gene has CDR1 SGHDN and CDR2 FVKESK. The CDR3 is 13 amino acids. V was cut by 0 bases and J by 5 bases, with 7 bases left in between. CDR3 loop: CASSQDPGTEAFF. The CDR3 nucleotides are TGTGCCAGCAGCCAAGACCCGGGTACTGAAGCTTTCTTT.

This CDR3 is CAWSRGGLDQPQHF. CDR3 DNA: TGTGCCTGGAGTCGAGGGGGCCTCGATCAGCCCCAGCATTTT. V gene TRBV30 combines with J gene TRBJ1-5, with TRBD1 matching 7 bases. The CDR3 length is 14 residues. V dropped 2 bases and J dropped 5; count of bases not matched to a gene: 6. Germline V gene lookup returns CDR1 GTSNPN and CDR2 SVGIG (reference sequence).

The CDR3 bases are TGTGCCAGCAGTATACCGACAGACAATCAGCCCCAGCATTTT. It yields the protein CASSIPTDNQPQHF. The genes are TRBV28 and TRBJ1-5; tentative D call: TRBD1 (5 bases). The CDR3 is 14 amino acids. Deletions cut 5 bases from V and 3 bases from J, with 11 bases between. Per the germline V gene, CDR1 is MDHEN and CDR2 is SYDVKM.

The V gene is TRBV24-1, the J gene TRBJ2-3; a weak D match, TRBD1 (6 bases). This CDR3 has 13 residues. CDR1 and CDR2 (germline): KGHDR, SFDVKD. Trimming took off 7 bases at V and 2 bases at J, with 9 bases between the two ends. The DNA of the CDR3 is TGTGCCACCAGGGACAGATACACAGATACGCAGTATTTT. Translating it yields CATRDRYTDTQYF.

In nucleotides, the CDR3 is TGTGCCGGCCGAGGGACAGAAACAACTAATGAAAAACTGTTTTTT. Amino acids: CAGRGTETTNEKLFF. The gene calls are TRBV2 and TRBJ1-4, with 7 bases identical to TRBD1. Trimming took 11 bases from V and 0 from J; bases not matched to a gene: 9. This CDR3 has 15 residues. From germline, CDR1 is SNHLY and CDR2 FYNNEI.

The chain carries TRBV3-1 (or the pseudogene TRBV3-2) and TRBJ1-2; the D is unclear. Germline V lookup: CDR1 LGHDT, CDR2 YNNKEL (reference sequence). This CDR3 spans 11 amino acids. V was cut by 3 bases and J by 8 bases, with 7 bases left in between. The CDR3 loop reads CASSQGSGYTF. For the CDR3, the DNA is TGTGCCAGCAGCCAGGGCAGCGGCTACACCTTC.

The V call is TRBV5-1, the J call TRBJ2-7; a weak D match, TRBD1 (6 bases). V lost 3 bases and J 5 bases, leaving 15 bases between the germline ends. Germline-derived CDR1 and CDR2 are SGHRS and YFSETQ. The CDR3 has 14 residues. CDR3 sequence: CASSWSTGSDEQYF. The CDR3 DNA reads as TGCGCCAGCAGCTGGTCGACAGGATCGGACGAGCAGTACTTC.

This chain connects TRBV11-2 to TRBJ1-2; 7 positions match TRBD1. The CDR3 totals 14 residues. After removal of 6 bases from V and 3 bases from J, the junction contained 7 bases not matched to a gene. Germline-derived CDR1 and CDR2 are SGHAT and FQNNGV. The CDR3 region has the DNA TGTGCCAGCAGTCCCCCGGGACAGCACTATGGCTACACCTTC. Translated: CASSPPGQHYGYTF.

This rearrangement joins TRBV18 to TRBJ2-5; weak D call: TRBD1 (6 bases). The germline gives CDR1 KGHSH, CDR2 LQKENI. V lost 3 bases and J lost 4, with 18 bases in between. The CDR3 has 16 residues. The CDR3 sequence: CASSPIRGSPIETQYF. The CDR3 bases are TGTGCCAGCTCACCCATCAGGGGATCCCCTATAGAGACCCAGTACTTC.

The J gene is TRBJ1-6, the V gene TRBV6-5; D is perhaps TRBD1 (6 bases). The CDR3 covers 13 residues. Germline CDR1 is MNHEY and CDR2 is SVGAGI. V was cut by 9 bases and J by 6 bases, with 12 bases left in between. The CDR3 DNA follows: TGTGCCAGTCAGGACAGATTTAATTCACCCCTCCACTTT. Protein: CASQDRFNSPLHF.

This clone was detected only a few times. V is TRBV6-5 and J is TRBJ1-1; no clear D gene. CDR1 MNHEY and CDR2 SVGAGI come from the germline V gene. V lost 6 bases, J lost 0 bases, and 11 bases lay in between. This CDR3 region has 14 residues. DNA for the CDR3: TGTGCCAGCAGCCCCAGCAGGCTGAACACTGAAGCTTTCTTT. Its translation is CASSPSRLNTEAFF.

This clone was detected once. The chain is built from TRBV19 and TRBJ2-7; 13 bases fit TRBD2. Germline CDR1 is LNHDA and CDR2 is SQIVND (reference sequence). With 1 base clipped from V and 3 bases from J, the junction kept 0 bases outside the gene matches. CDR3 length: 15 residues. CDR3 loop: CASSIGTSGGYEQYF. The CDR3 DNA reads TGTGCCAGTAGTATAGGGACTAGCGGGGGCTACGAGCAGTACTTC.